This is a list of T cell receptor beta chains from one sample in a study of technical replicates of blood from a handful of donors. Only in-frame clones appear in the TCRdb table, and some are missing; sequencing was by immunoSEQ multiplex PCR. The table has tens of thousands of clones, 92% seen once. Source material: T cells isolated from PBMCs. The receptors originated from a human donor in good health. The CDR3 runs from the conserved cysteine through the conserved F or W. The D gene is left open where the match is weak. Some rows have no size entry. The others give once, few or many, or a class for an expanded clone.

>once|NA|TRBV2|TRBJ2-7
TGTGCCAGCAGTGGTCTAAACGAGCAGTACTTC
CASSGLNEQYF
>NA|TRBD1|TRBV5-1|TRBJ2-7
TGCGCCAGCAGCCCGACAGGGAACACCTACGAGCAGTACTTC
CASSPTGNTYEQYF
>NA|TRBD2|TRBV28|TRBJ2-3
TGTGCCAGCAGTTTTTATCCACTAGCGGGAGGGGGAGGCACAGATACGCAGTATTTT
CASSFYPLAGGGGTDTQYF
>few|NA|TRBV6-5|TRBJ1-1
TGTGCCAGCAGTTACGGCGGAGAAGCTTTCTTT
CASSYGGEAFF
>NA|NA|TRBV11-2|TRBJ2-7
TGTGCCAGCAGTACTGACAGTCACCCTTACAGGAGCTCCTACGAGCAGTACTTC
CASSTDSHPYRSSYEQYF
>NA|NA|TRBV19|TRBJ1-3
TGTGCCAGTAGTATAGGTTTCAGAAGATTCTCTGGAAACACCATATATTTT
CASSIGFRRFSGNTIYF
>few|TRBD1|TRBV6-1|TRBJ1-2
TGTGCCAGCAGTGCTGGGACAGGGGGAAACTATGGCTACACCTTC
CASSAGTGGNYGYTF
>NA|NA|TRBV11-3|TRBJ2-7
TGTGCCAGCAGCTTGTCCGGGGGTCGATACGAGCAGTACTTC
CASSLSGGRYEQYF
>NA|NA|TRBV4-1|TRBJ2-1
TGCGCCAGCAGCTTAAATAGCGGTTACTCCTACAATGAGCAGTTCTTC
CASSLNSGYSYNEQFF
>NA|TRBD2|TRBV13|TRBJ2-3
TGTGCCAGCAGCTTATGGGCTAGCGGGAGCTCAGATACGCAGTATTTT
CASSLWASGSSDTQYF
>NA|TRBD1|TRBV29-1|TRBJ2-3
TGCAGCGCCCCTACCGGAGACAGGGCGTCAACAGATACGCAGTATTTT
CSAPTGDRASTDTQYF
>NA|TRBD1|TRBV28|TRBJ1-3
TGTGCCAGCAGTTTTCCGGGGACAGGCATAGGAAACACCATATATTTT
CASSFPGTGIGNTIYF
>NA|TRBD2|TRBV5-1|TRBJ2-1
TGCGCCAGCAAACTAGCGGGAGCGGGTGAGCAGTTCTTC
CASKLAGAGEQFF
>NA|TRBD1|TRBV5-1|TRBJ1-1
TGCCGGCAGGGGGCAAGCAGTTGGCAGGTAAATGAAGCTTTCTTT
CRQGASSWQVNEAFF
>NA|NA|TRBV19|TRBJ2-7
TGTGCCACCAAAAGGGGGGGAGGGCCAGGGTCCTACGAGCAGTACTTC
CATKRGGGPGSYEQYF
>NA|TRBD2|TRBV28|TRBJ2-1
TGTGCCAGCCAACTAGCGGGAGGGTACAATGAGCAGTTCTTC
CASQLAGGYNEQFF
>NA|TRBD1|TRBV19|TRBJ2-3
TGTGCCAGTAGTATAGAGAACAGGGGGCTTCGGTCGGATACGCAGTATTTT
CASSIENRGLRSDTQYF
>NA|TRBD1|TRBV15|TRBJ1-2
TGTGCCACCAGCAGAGGGGACAGGGGAAACTATGGCTACACCTTC
CATSRGDRGNYGYTF
>NA|TRBD1|TRBV2|TRBJ1-2
TGTGCCAGCAGTGAGATGACAGGGAACTATGGCTACACCTTC
CASSEMTGNYGYTF
>NA|NA|TRBV7-9|TRBJ2-7
TGTGCCAGCAGCCTCGGACAGTACGAGCAGTACTTC
CASSLGQYEQYF
>NA|NA|TRBV4-1|TRBJ2-1
TGCGCCAGCAGCCAAGGTCTATTCGGGCTAGCGCTCAATGAGCAGTTCTTC
CASSQGLFGLALNEQFF
>NA|TRBD1|TRBV28|TRBJ2-7
TGTGCCAGCAGTAATCCGGGACAGGTCTCCTACGAGCAGTACTTC
CASSNPGQVSYEQYF
>NA|NA|TRBV29-1|TRBJ2-3
TGCAGCGTGATTACAGCAGATACGCAGTATTTT
CSVITADTQYF
>NA|NA|TRBV6-1|TRBJ2-1
TGTGCCAGCTACGGGGGGAGGGGGATAGGGAATGAGCAGTTCTTC
CASYGGRGIGNEQFF
>NA|TRBD2|TRBV7-7|TRBJ2-5
TGTGCTAGCAGCTTCGGGGGGCAAGAGACCCAGTACTTC
CASSFGGQETQYF
>NA|TRBD1|TRBV5-1|TRBJ1-1
TGCGCCAGCAGCCCCGAAAGGACAGGGAACACTGAAGCTTTCTTT
CASSPERTGNTEAFF
>NA|NA|TRBV5-1|TRBJ1-4
TGCGCCAGCAGCTTGGGGAGGGACTCCCATGAAAAACTGTTTTTT
CASSLGRDSHEKLFF
>NA|TRBD1|TRBV2|TRBJ2-2
TGTGCCAGCATACAGGGGGCGAACACCGGGGAGCTGTTTTTT
CASIQGANTGELFF
>NA|NA|TRBV18|TRBJ1-4
TGTGCCAGCTCACTCAGGTCAACTAATGAAAAACTGTTTTTT
CASSLRSTNEKLFF
>NA|TRBD1|TRBV28|TRBJ1-2
TGTGCCAGCAGTTTGACAGGGGGAGAAAACTATGGCTACACCTTC
CASSLTGGENYGYTF
>NA|TRBD1|TRBV7-8|TRBJ1-1
TGTGCCAGCAGCCACCGGGACAGGGACACTGAAGCTTTCTTT
CASSHRDRDTEAFF
>NA|NA|TRBV7-3|TRBJ1-2
TGTGCCAGCAGCTTAACAAAAGGACAGTATGGCTACACCTTC
CASSLTKGQYGYTF
>NA|TRBD2|TRBV5-1|TRBJ2-4
TGCGCCAGCAGCTCAGCCGGGACTAGTCCGAACATTCAGTACTTC
CASSSAGTSPNIQYF
>once|NA|TRBV27|TRBJ2-1
TGTGCCAGCAGTCCCTTAGGGGCCCGGGGGTACAATGAGCAGTTCTTC
CASSPLGARGYNEQFF
>NA|NA|TRBV27|TRBJ1-1
TGTGCCAGCAGTATAACTAAGAACACTGAAGCTTTCTTT
CASSITKNTEAFF
>NA|NA|TRBV9|TRBJ2-3
TGTGCCAGCAGCGTAGACGGTGCTAGCACAGATACGCAGTATTTT
CASSVDGASTDTQYF
>NA|TRBD1|TRBV5-1|TRBJ2-5
TGCGCCAGCAGCCCTCCGGGACAGGGAAAGACCCAGTACTTC
CASSPPGQGKTQYF
>NA|NA|TRBV28|TRBJ1-4
TGTGCCAGCGGGTCGGATTTAGCAAAACTGTTTTTT
CASGSDLAKLFF
>NA|TRBD2|TRBV9|TRBJ2-2
TGTGCCAGCAGCCTCGGACTAGCGGGTGTGAACACCGGGGAGCTGTTTTTT
CASSLGLAGVNTGELFF
>NA|TRBD1|TRBV5-1|TRBJ1-2
TGCGCCAGCAGCCCCGGGACAGGTACCTCTAACTATGGCTACACCTTC
CASSPGTGTSNYGYTF
>NA|NA|TRBV5-1|TRBJ2-7
TGCGCCAGCAGCTTGGGGAACGCGGGGGCTACCTACGAGCAGTACTTC
CASSLGNAGATYEQYF
>NA|NA|TRBV2|TRBJ2-7
TGTGCCAGCAGGGACAGGTACTTC
CASRDRYF
>NA|NA|TRBV28|TRBJ1-1
TGTGCCAGCAGCCCAGGACTCTTGAACACTGAAGCTTTCTTT
CASSPGLLNTEAFF
>NA|NA|TRBV5-6|TRBJ1-1
TGTGCCAGCACCTCCTTAGCCGGGGGGTTGGCTTTCTTT
CASTSLAGGLAFF
>NA|NA|TRBV5-8|TRBJ2-7
TGTGCCAGCAGCCTCAGACTGGGTACCTACGAGCAGTACTTC
CASSLRLGTYEQYF
>NA|NA|TRBV11-2|TRBJ1-2
TGTGCCAGCAGCCTATTACAGGGCACTGCTAACTATGGCTACACCTTC
CASSLLQGTANYGYTF
>NA|TRBD1|TRBV19|TRBJ2-6
TGTGCCAGTAGATCGAGAACAGGGGGCACTGGGGCCAACGTCCTGACTTTC
CASRSRTGGTGANVLTF
>NA|NA|TRBV30|TRBJ1-2
TGTGCCTGGAGTTACAGGGCCTATGGCTACACCTTC
CAWSYRAYGYTF
>NA|NA|TRBV5-8|TRBJ1-1
TGTGCCAGCAGCCCGGCGGGGCTCCGGGAAGCTTTCTTT
CASSPAGLREAFF
>few|NA|TRBV5-8|TRBJ1-3
TGTGCCAGCAGTATAGGACAGTCCTCTGGAAACACCATATATTTT
CASSIGQSSGNTIYF
>NA|TRBD2|TRBV5-4|TRBJ2-1
TGTGCCAGCAGCAGTAGCGGGAGCTACAATGAGCAGTTCTTC
CASSSSGSYNEQFF
>NA|NA|TRBV28|TRBJ1-4
TGTGCCAGCAGGGACAGTTATGAAAAACTGTTTTTT
CASRDSYEKLFF
>NA|NA|TRBV4-1|TRBJ1-2
TGCGCCAGCAGTCGTATCCGGTCCGGGGATGGCTACACCTTC
CASSRIRSGDGYTF
>NA|NA|TRBV2|TRBJ2-7
TGTGCCAGCATCCTGCGGAGCCTGGCGAGCGAGCAGTACTTC
CASILRSLASEQYF